One T cell receptor (beta chain) is described in this entry. This CDR3 has 14 amino acids. Trimming took off 0 bases at V and 6 bases at J, with 10 bases between the two ends. The data belong to a study of T-cell memory formation after mild COVID-19. TCRdb ran MiXCR on the 5' RACE reads and lists one entry per CDR3 protein. The repertoire has over 500,000 distinct CDR3 sequences, 17% of them found once; the top ten carry less than 10%. Sequences were obtained from PBMCs or a T cell subset sorted from them (not recorded which). V usage is TRBV12-3 or TRBV12-4 and J usage is TRBJ2-3; D could derive from TRBD1 or TRBD2 (6 bases each). The source is an adult woman who had mild COVID-19 (a few samples of this study predate the infection). Cell type and time point are not known. The CDR3 is CASSLATGADTQYF. CDR3 sequence (DNA): TGTGCCAGCAGTTTAGCGACGGGGGCCGATACGCAGTATTTT.